Listed here is a single T cell receptor (beta chain). Its antigen is as yet unknown. Conventional CD4+ T cells were sorted from blood as CD25-low CD127-high cells. This sample was taken from a study of regulatory and conventional T cells in RAG deficiency. Looked up from germline, CDR1 is MNHEY and CDR2 is SVGAGI. There are 14 residues in the CDR3. Trimming left V 5 bases short and J 1 base short, with 11 bases between. Sequencing was performed with immunoSEQ multiplex PCR; in TCRdb, only in-frame clones are kept and a portion is missing. The top ten hold 1% to 1.5% of the sample, which has 20,000 to 25,000 clones, approximately 95% seen once. Broader study findings: Control T-cell subsets had markedly higher Shannon entropy and lower Simpson indices than RAG-deficient patients.

The sample was also reused in another study, on regulatory T cells. This second study says: Primers: 52 TRBV forward and 13 TRBJ reverse.

The rearrangement joins TRBV6-5 to TRBJ2-5; TRBD1 is a possible D gene (6 bases). The sequence was obtained from a human donor in good health. Specimen: CD25- CD4+ T cells sorted from blood. DNA for the CDR3: TGTGCCAGCAGTGGGGACACCGCCCAAGAGACCCAGTACTTC. This encodes CASSGDTAQETQYF.